The 13 T cell receptor beta chains reported below all come from one sample, sequenced in a study of blood T cell repertoires in COVID-19. TCRdb's table, derived via immunoSEQ multiplex PCR, lists solely in-frame clones and lacks some. This sample carries about 74,000 clones, about 90% of them seen once, and the ten largest clones take under 1.1%. Sequencing was carried out using peripheral blood. All receptors come from a woman between 50 and 59 years old in a cohort sampled during active COVID-19.

The chain has TRBV7-8 and TRBJ2-5, with TRBD2 matching over 10 bases. CDR1 and CDR2 from the germline V gene are SGHVS and FQNEAQ. The trim removed 2 bases at V and 1 base at J, leaving 7 bases unmatched. The CDR3 extends over 17 amino acids. The CDR3 DNA reads as TGTGCCAGCAGCTTAATAGCGGGAGGAGGTCGCCAAGAGACCCAGTACTTC. This encodes CASSLIAGGGRQETQYF.

This clone was observed a few times. The rearrangement links TRBV14 to TRBJ2-7, with 10 bases that match TRBD2. The ends lost 8 bases at V and 4 bases at J; junction bases unmatched: 5. CDR3 size: 13 residues. CDR1 SGHDN and CDR2 FVKESK come from the germline V gene. The CDR3 loop is CASSRTSGYEQYF. The DNA of the CDR3 is TGTGCCAGCTCCCGGACTAGCGGATACGAGCAGTACTTC. The full variable domain, with the rest looked up from reference TRBV14 and TRBJ2-7, is EAGVTQFPSHSVIEKGQTVTLRCDPISGHDNLYWYRRVMGKEIKFLLHFVKESKQDESGMPNNRFLAERTGGTYSTLKVQPAELEDSGVYFCASSRTSGYEQYFGPGTRLTVT.

In nucleotides, the CDR3 is TGTGCCAGCAGCCCCTGGGCTAGCGGGAGGAATGAGCAGTTCTTC. Translation: CASSPWASGRNEQFF. The V gene is TRBV5-8, the J gene TRBJ2-1; 11 nucleotides line up with TRBD2. With V trimmed by 4 bases and J by 7 bases, 7 bases remained unmatched. Germline CDR1 reads SGHTS; CDR2 reads YDEGEE. CDR3 size: 15 residues.

This sequence joins TRBV7-3 and TRBJ2-2; possible D gene TRBD1, 5 bases. The CDR3 consists of 13 residues. Germline CDR1 reads SGHTA; CDR2 reads FQGTGA. The germline V and J ends were trimmed by 4 bases and 6 bases, with 9 bases remaining between them. The CDR3 region is CASSSGQSGELFF. The CDR3 DNA follows: TGTGCCAGCAGCTCTGGACAATCCGGGGAGCTGTTTTTT.

V and J are TRBV27 and TRBJ2-1; the D gene is possibly TRBD1 (6 bases). This CDR3 comprises 15 residues. Germline V gene sequence: CDR1 MNHEY, CDR2 SMNVEV (reference sequence). V was trimmed by 6 bases and J by 0 bases, leaving 12 bases between them. This chain's CDR3 is CASSPDRSSYNEQFF. As DNA, the CDR3 is TGTGCCAGCAGCCCGGACAGAAGCTCCTACAATGAGCAGTTCTTC.

Judged by abundance, this clone is medium-sized (0.01 to 0.1%). CDR3 sequence (DNA): TGCGCCAGCAGCCAAGAGACTAGCGGGAGTGATACGCAGTATTTT. It is translated as CASSQETSGSDTQYF. The chain has TRBV4-1 and TRBJ2-3; 12 bases are a match to TRBD2. The CDR3 runs 15 residues. With V trimmed by 0 bases and J by 6 bases, 1 base remained unmatched. Germline V gene lookup returns CDR1 MGHRA and CDR2 YSYEKL.

The rearrangement uses TRBV28 and TRBJ2-1, with D possibly being TRBD2 (7 bases). V was clipped by 9 bases and J by 4 bases, with 22 bases between them. The CDR3 totals 16 residues. Germline assignment: CDR1 MDHEN and CDR2 SYDVKM. The CDR3 DNA reads as TGTGCCAGTAAAGCGGCTAGCGGACAGACTTACAATGAGCAGTTCTTC. Translating gives CASKAASGQTYNEQFF.

V usage is TRBV19 and J usage is TRBJ2-4; 7 bases match TRBD1. V lost 4 bases, J lost 0 bases, and 9 bases stayed unmatched. The CDR3 is 17 residues long. The V gene's germline CDR1 is LNHDA and CDR2 SQIVND (reference sequence). This CDR3 reads CASSTGTDILAKNIQYF. CDR3 coding DNA: TGTGCCAGTAGTACCGGGACAGACATACTAGCCAAAAACATTCAGTACTTC.

CDR3: CASPSLSGNTIYF. CDR3 DNA: TGTGCCAGTCCCTCCTTGAGTGGAAACACCATATATTTT. The chain links TRBV19 to TRBJ1-3; D is unresolved. This CDR3 is 13 amino acids long. Germline loops: CDR1 LNHDA, CDR2 SQIVND (reference sequence). The V end lost 8 bases, the J end lost 3 bases, and 11 bases lay between the germline ends.

The chain combines TRBV18 with TRBJ2-7, with 10 bases lining up with TRBD1. The CDR3 is 16 amino acids. The junction had 7 bases not matched to a gene; V was cut back by 3 bases and J by 2 bases. Germline V CDR1 and CDR2: KGHSH, LQKENI. The CDR3 spells CASSPQTGQGTYEQYF. In DNA, the CDR3 is TGTGCCAGCTCACCGCAGACGGGACAGGGGACCTACGAGCAGTACTTC.

As regards this clone: The sample contains more than one DNA sequence encoding this CDR3. The V and J genes are TRBV7-9 and TRBJ1-6, with TRBD1 as a possible D gene (6 bases). Germline CDR1 reads SEHNR; CDR2 reads FQNEAQ (reference sequence). V was clipped by 4 bases and J by 7 bases, with 8 bases between them. The CDR3 consists of 13 residues. As DNA, the CDR3 is TGTGCCAGCAGCTCTCAGGGGAATTCACCCCTCCACTTT. Protein product: CASSSQGNSPLHF. The full variable domain, completed using reference TRBV7-9 and TRBJ1-6, is DTGVSQNPRHKITKRGQNVTFRCDPISEHNRLYWYRQTLGQGPEFLTYFQNEAQLEKSRLLSDRFSAERPKGSFSTLEIQRTEQGDSAMYLCASSSQGNSPLHFGNGTRLTVT.

The V gene is TRBV6-5, the J gene TRBJ2-1; D uncertain. Trimming left V 4 bases short and J 0 bases short, with 4 bases between. The germline gives CDR1 MNHEY, CDR2 SVGAGI. This CDR3 is 13 amino acids long. The CDR3 DNA reads TGTGCCAGCAGTTCCCGCTCCTACAATGAGCAGTTCTTC. Translation gives CASSSRSYNEQFF.

V is TRBV3-1 (or the pseudogene TRBV3-2) and J is TRBJ2-2, with 8 bases fitting TRBD1. CDR3 length: 15 amino acids. Germline V gene lookup returns CDR1 LGHDT and CDR2 YNNKEL (reference sequence). Trimming at V came to 6 bases and at J to 5 bases, leaving 8 bases not matched to a gene. The CDR3 loop is CASRHQGAGTGELFF. Written as DNA, the CDR3 is TGTGCCAGCAGACATCAGGGGGCAGGGACCGGGGAGCTGTTTTTT.